This TCR beta chain originates from a study of blood T cell repertoires in COVID-19. The CDR3 totals 15 residues. V was pared by 8 bases and J by 5 bases, with 11 bases of the junction left unmatched. The germline V gene has CDR1 MDHEN and CDR2 SYDVKM. Using immunoSEQ multiplex PCR, the repertoire was profiled, and TCRdb retains in-frame clones only, with some absent. The sample contains a few hundred thousand clones, around 88% of which appear only once. The origin of this receptor is a woman between 40 and 50 years old who had recovered from COVID-19. V usage is TRBV28 and J usage is TRBJ2-7, with 11 nucleotides matching TRBD1. Material: PBMCs or T cells enriched from blood (not recorded which). CDR3: CASRTSGTGGDEQYF. As DNA, the CDR3 is TGTGCCAGCCGAACTAGTGGGACAGGGGGTGACGAGCAGTACTTC.